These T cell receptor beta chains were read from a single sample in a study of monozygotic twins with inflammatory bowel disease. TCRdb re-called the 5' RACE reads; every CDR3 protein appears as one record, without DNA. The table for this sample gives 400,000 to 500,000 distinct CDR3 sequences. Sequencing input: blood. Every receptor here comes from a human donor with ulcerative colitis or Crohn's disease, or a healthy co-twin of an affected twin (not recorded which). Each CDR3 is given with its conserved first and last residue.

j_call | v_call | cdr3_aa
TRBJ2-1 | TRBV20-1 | CSARGEGPVRVYNEQFF
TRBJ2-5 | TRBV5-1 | CASSARGNGATQYF
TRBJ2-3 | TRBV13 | CASSQKLADTDTQYF
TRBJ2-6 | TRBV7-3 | CASSLNGANVLTF
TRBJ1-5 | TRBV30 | CAWSVLINQPQHF
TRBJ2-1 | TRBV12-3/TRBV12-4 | CASTPPDLRNEQFF
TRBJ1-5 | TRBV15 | CATSRDTGYQPQHF
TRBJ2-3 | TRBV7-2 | CAIRISDTQYF
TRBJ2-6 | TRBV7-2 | CASSLEIQTGANVLTF
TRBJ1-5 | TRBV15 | CATSRGRYSGNQPQHF